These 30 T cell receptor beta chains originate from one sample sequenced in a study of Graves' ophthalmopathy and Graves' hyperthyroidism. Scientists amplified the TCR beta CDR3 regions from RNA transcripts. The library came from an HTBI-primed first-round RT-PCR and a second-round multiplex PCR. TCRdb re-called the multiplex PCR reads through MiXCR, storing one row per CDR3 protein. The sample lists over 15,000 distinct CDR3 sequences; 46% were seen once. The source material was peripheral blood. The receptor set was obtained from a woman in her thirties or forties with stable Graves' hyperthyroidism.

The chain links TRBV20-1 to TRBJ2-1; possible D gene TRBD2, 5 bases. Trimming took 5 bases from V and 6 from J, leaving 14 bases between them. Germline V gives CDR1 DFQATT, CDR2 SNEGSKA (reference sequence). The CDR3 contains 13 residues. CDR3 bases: TGCAGTGCTGGAGGAGTTTTTGTCAATGAGCAGTTCTTC. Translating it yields CSAGGVFVNEQFF.

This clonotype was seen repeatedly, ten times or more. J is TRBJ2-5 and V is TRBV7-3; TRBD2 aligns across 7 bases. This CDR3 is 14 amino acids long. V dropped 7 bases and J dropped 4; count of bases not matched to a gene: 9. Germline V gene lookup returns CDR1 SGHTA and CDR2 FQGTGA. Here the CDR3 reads CASNWGLSLETQYF. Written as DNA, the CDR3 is TGTGCCAGCAACTGGGGACTATCTTTAGAGACCCAGTACTTC. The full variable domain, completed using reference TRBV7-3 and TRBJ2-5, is GAGVSQTPSNKVTEKGKYVELRCDPISGHTALYWYRQSLGQGPEFLIYFQGTGAADDSGLPNDRFFAVRPEGSVSTLKIQRTERGDSAVYLCASNWGLSLETQYFGPGTRLLVL.

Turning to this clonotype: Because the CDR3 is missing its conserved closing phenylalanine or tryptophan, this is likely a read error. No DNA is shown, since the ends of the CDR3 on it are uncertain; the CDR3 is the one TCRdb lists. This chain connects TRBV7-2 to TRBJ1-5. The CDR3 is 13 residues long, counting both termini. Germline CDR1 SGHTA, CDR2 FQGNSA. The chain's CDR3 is CASSQAAHQPQQA.

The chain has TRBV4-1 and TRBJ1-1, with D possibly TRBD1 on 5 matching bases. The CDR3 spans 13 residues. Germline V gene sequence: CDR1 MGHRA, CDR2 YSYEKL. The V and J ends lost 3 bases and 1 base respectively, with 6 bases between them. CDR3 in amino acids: CASSQGRNTEAFF. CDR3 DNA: TGCGCCAGCAGCCAGGGACGGAACACTGAAGCTTTCTTT.

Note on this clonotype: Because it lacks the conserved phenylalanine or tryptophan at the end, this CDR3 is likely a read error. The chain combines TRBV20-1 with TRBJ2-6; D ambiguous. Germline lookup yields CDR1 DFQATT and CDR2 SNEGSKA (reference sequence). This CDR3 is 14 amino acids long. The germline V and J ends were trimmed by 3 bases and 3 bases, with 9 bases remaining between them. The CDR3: CSARKGSGANVLTV. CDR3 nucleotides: TGCAGTGCTAGGAAGGGTAGTGGGGCCAACGTCCTGACTGTC.

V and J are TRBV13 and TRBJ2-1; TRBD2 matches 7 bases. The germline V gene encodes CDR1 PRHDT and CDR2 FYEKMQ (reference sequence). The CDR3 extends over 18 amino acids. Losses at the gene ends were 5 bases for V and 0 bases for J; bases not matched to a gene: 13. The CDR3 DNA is TGTGCCAGCAGCCGACTTACGGGCGGGAGCCGCTCCTACAATGAGCAGTTCTTC. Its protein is CASSRLTGGSRSYNEQFF.

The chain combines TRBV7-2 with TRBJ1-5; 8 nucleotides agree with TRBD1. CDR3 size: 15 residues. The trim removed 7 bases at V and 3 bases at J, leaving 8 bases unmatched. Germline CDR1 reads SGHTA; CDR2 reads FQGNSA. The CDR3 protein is CASNTGQGHNQPQHF. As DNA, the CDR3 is TGTGCCAGCAACACAGGACAGGGTCACAATCAGCCCCAGCATTTT.

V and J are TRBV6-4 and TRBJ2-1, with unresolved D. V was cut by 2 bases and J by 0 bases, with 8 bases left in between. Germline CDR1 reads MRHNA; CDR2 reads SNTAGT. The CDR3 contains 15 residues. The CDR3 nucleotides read TGTGCCAGCAGTGACGAGATGAGCTCCTACAATGAGCAGTTCTTC. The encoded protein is CASSDEMSSYNEQFF.

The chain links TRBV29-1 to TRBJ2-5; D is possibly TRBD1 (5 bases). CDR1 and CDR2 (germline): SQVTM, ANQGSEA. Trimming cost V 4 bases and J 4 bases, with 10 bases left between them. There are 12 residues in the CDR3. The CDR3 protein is CSVADSAETQYF. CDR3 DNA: TGCAGCGTTGCCGACAGCGCAGAGACCCAGTACTTC.

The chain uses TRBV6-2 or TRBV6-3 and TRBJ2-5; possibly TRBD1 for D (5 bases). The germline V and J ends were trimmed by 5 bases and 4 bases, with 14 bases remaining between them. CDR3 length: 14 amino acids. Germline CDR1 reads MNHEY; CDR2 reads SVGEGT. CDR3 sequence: CASSQGDRRETQYF. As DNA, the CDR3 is TGTGCCAGCAGTCAAGGAGACAGAAGAGAGACCCAGTACTTC.

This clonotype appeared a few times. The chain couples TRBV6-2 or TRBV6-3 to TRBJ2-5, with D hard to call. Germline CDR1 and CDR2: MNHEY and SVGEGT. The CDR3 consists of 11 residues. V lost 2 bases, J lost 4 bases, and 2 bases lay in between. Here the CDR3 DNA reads TGTGCCAGCAGTTACGGAGAGACCCAGTACTTC. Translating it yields CASSYGETQYF.

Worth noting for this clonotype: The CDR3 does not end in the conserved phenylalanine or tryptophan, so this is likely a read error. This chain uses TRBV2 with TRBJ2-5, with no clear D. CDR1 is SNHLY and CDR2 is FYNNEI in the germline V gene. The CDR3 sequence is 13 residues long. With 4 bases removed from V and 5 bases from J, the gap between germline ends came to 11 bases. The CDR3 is CASSANSRETQYP. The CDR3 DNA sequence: TGTGCCAGCAGTGCAAACAGTCGGGAGACCCAGTACCCC.

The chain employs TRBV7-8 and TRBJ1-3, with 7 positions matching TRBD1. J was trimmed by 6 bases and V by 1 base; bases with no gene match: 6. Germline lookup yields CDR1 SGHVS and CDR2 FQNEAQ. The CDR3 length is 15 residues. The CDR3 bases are TGTGCCAGCAGCTTAGGAGGGGGCTCCCAAAACACCATATATTTT. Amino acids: CASSLGGGSQNTIYF.

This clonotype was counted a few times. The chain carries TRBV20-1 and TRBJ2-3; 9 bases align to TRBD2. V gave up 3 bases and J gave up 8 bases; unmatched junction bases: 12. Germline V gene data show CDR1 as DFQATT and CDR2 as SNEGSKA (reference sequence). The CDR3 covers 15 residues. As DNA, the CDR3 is TGCAGTGCTAGGTTTTTAGCGGGAGATCCGGGTACGCAGTATTTT. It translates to CSARFLAGDPGTQYF.

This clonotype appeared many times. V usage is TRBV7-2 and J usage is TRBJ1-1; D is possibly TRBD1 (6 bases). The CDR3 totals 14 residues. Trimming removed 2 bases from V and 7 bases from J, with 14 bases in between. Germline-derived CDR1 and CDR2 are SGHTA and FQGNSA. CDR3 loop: CASSLLGAGDEAFF. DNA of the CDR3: TGTGCCAGCAGCTTACTGGGGGCCGGGGATGAAGCTTTCTTT.

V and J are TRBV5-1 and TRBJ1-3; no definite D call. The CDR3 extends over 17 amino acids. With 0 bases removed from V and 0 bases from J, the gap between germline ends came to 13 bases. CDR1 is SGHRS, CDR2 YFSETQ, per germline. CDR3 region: CASSLDGVGNSGNTIYF. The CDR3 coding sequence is TGCGCCAGCAGCTTGGATGGGGTAGGAAACTCTGGAAACACCATATATTTT. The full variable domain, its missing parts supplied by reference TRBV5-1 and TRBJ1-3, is KAGVTQTPRYLIKTRGQQVTLSCSPISGHRSVSWYQQTPGQGLQFLFEYFSETQRNKGNFPGRFSGRQFSNSRSEMNVSTLELGDSALYLCASSLDGVGNSGNTIYFGEGSWLTVV.

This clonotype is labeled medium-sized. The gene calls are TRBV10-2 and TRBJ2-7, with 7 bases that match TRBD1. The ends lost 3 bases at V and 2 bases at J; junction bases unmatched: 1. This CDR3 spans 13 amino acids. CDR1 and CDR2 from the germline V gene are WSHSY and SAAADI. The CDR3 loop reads CASSETGAYEQYF. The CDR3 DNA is TGCGCCAGCAGTGAAACAGGGGCCTACGAGCAGTACTTC.

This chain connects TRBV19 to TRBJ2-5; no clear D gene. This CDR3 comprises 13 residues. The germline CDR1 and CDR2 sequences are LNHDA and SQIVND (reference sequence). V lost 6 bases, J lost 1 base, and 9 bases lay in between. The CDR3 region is CASSGSGQETQYF. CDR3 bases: TGTGCCAGTAGCGGGTCAGGCCAAGAGACCCAGTACTTC.

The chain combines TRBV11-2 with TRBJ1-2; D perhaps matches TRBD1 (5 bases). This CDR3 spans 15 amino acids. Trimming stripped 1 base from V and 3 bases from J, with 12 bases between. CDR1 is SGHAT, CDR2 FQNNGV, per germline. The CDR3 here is CASSLGQGIDYGYTF. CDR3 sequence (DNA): TGTGCCAGCAGCTTAGGCCAGGGAATAGACTATGGCTACACCTTC.

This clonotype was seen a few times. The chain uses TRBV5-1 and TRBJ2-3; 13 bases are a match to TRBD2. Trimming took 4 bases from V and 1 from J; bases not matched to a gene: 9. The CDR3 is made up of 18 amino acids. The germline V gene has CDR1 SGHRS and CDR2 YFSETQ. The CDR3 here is CASSPGLAGRGGTDTQYF. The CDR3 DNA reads TGCGCCAGCAGCCCGGGACTAGCGGGGCGAGGTGGCACAGATACGCAGTATTTT.

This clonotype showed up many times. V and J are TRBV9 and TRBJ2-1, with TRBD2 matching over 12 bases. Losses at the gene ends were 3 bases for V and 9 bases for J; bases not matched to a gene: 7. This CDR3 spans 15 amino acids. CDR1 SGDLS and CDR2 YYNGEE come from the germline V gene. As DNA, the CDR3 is TGTGCCAGCAGCGCTAGACTAGCGGGAGTTGGTGAGCAGTTCTTC. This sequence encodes CASSARLAGVGEQFF. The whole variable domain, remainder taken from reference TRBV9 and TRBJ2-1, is DSGVTQTPKHLITATGQRVTLRCSPRSGDLSVYWYQQSLDQGLQFLIQYYNGEERAKGNILERFSAQQFPDLHSELNLSSLELGDSALYFCASSARLAGVGEQFFGPGTRLTVL.

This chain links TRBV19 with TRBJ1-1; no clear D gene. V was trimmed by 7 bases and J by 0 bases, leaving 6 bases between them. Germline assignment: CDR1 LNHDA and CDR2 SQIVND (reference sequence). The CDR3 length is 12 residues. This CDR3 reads CASKEMNTEAFF. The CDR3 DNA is TGTGCCAGTAAGGAGATGAACACTGAAGCTTTCTTT.

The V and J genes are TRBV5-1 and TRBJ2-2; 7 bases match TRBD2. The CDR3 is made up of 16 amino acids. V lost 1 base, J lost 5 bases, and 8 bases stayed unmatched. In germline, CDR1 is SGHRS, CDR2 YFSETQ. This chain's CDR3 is CASSLRLAVGTGELFF. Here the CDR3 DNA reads TGCGCCAGCAGCTTGCGGCTAGCGGTAGGGACCGGGGAGCTGTTTTTT.

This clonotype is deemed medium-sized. The CDR3 DNA is TGTGCCAGCAGTGTGGGACAGGACAATCAGCCCCAGCATTTT. Translation: CASSVGQDNQPQHF. The rearrangement joins TRBV2 to TRBJ1-5; 8 bases are shared with TRBD1. Germline CDR1 is SNHLY and CDR2 is FYNNEI. This CDR3 has 14 amino acids. J was trimmed by 3 bases and V by 4 bases; bases with no gene match: 2.

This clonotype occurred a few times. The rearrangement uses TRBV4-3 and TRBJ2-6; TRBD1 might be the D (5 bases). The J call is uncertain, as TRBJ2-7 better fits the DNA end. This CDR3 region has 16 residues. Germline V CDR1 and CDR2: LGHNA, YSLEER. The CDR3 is CASSQDVSSGANEQYF. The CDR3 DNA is TGCGCCAGCAGCCAAGACGTAAGCTCTGGGGCCAACGAGCAGTACTTC.

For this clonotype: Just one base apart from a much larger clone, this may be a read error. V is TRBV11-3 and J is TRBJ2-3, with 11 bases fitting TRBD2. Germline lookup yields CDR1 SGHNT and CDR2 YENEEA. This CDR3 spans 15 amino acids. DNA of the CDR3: TGTGCCAGCAGCTCCGGGACTAGCGGTTCAGAGACGCAGTATTTT. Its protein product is CASSSGTSGSETQYF.

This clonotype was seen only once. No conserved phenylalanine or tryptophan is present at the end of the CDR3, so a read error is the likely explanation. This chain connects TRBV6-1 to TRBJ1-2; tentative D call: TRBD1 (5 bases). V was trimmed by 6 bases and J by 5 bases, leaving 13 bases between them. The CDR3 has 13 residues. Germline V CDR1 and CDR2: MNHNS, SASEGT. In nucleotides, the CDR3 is TGTGCCAGCAGCGAGAACGAGGGGTATGGCTACACCTCC. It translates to CASSENEGYGYTS.

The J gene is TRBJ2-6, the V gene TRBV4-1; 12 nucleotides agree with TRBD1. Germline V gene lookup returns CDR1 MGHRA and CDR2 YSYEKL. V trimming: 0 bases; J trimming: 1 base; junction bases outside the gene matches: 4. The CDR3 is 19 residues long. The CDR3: CASSQDRDRGPSGANVLTF. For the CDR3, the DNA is TGCGCCAGCAGCCAAGACCGGGACAGGGGGCCATCTGGGGCCAACGTCCTGACTTTC.

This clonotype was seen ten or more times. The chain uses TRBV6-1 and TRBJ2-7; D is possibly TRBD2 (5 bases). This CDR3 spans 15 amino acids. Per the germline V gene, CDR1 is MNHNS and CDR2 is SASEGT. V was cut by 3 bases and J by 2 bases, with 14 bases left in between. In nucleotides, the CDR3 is TGTGCCAGCAGTGAGCTAATTACGGAGGCCTACGAGCAGTACTTC. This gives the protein CASSELITEAYEQYF.

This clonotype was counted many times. The CDR3 is CASRSGNGEQYF. For the CDR3, the DNA is TGTGCCAGCAGGAGCGGGAATGGCGAGCAGTACTTC. The J gene is TRBJ2-7, the V gene TRBV6-2 or TRBV6-3; 7 bases fit TRBD2. The germline gives CDR1 MNHEY, CDR2 SVGEGT. The junction had 5 bases not matched to a gene; V was cut back by 6 bases and J by 6 bases. There are 12 residues in the CDR3.